This is a list of T cell receptor beta chains from one sample in a study of blood T cell repertoires in COVID-19. Some clones are missing from TCRdb's copy, which holds only in-frame ones; the method was immunoSEQ multiplex PCR. The sample consists of hundreds of thousands of clones, about nine tenths of them appearing once. The sequenced sample was PBMCs or T cells enriched from blood (not recorded which). These TCRs come from a man aged 25 to 45 who had recovered from COVID-19. CDR3s include the opening cysteine and the closing phenylalanine or tryptophan. D genes are given only for firm matches. For some rows the clone size is stated as once, few or many, or as a class when expanded; others skip it.

clone size	V gene	D gene	J gene	CDR3 protein	CDR3 DNA
once	TRBV19	TRBD1	TRBJ1-5	CASSIVQGRQPQHF	TGTGCCAGTAGTATAGTACAGGGGCGACAGCCCCAGCATTTT
once	TRBV24-1	TRBD1	TRBJ1-5	CATSDQTGADQPQHF	TGTGCCACCAGTGATCAGACAGGGGCGGACCAGCCCCAGCATTTT
NA	TRBV24-1	TRBD2	TRBJ2-1	CATSDFSGAHNEQFF	TGTGCCACCAGTGATTTTAGCGGGGCACACAATGAGCAGTTCTTC
NA	TRBV4-2	TRBD1	TRBJ1-1	CASSQSRQGTEAFF	TGTGCCAGCAGCCAAAGTAGACAGGGCACTGAAGCTTTCTTT
NA	TRBV7-8	TRBD2	TRBJ2-3	CASLPLAGEETDTQYF	TGTGCCAGTTTACCACTAGCGGGAGAGGAGACAGATACGCAGTATTTT
NA	TRBV18	NA	TRBJ1-1	CASFSSEGRFSTEAFF	TGTGCCAGCTTCTCGTCGGAGGGGCGGTTTAGCACTGAAGCTTTCTTT
NA	TRBV7-2	NA	TRBJ2-7	CASSLGDRRGYEQYF	TGTGCCAGCAGCTTAGGGGACCGTAGGGGGTACGAGCAGTACTTC
NA	TRBV6-5	NA	TRBJ1-6	CASSYSGGAYNSPLHF	TGTGCCAGCAGTTACTCGGGGGGGGCCTATAATTCACCCCTCCACTTT
NA	TRBV7-8	NA	TRBJ1-5	CASSPGGRFNQPQHF	TGTGCCAGCAGCCCGGGGGGCAGATTCAATCAGCCCCAGCATTTT
NA	TRBV14	NA	TRBJ1-1	CASSRPREEAEAFF	TGTGCCAGCAGCCGACCCCGGGAGGAAGCTGAAGCTTTCTTT
NA	TRBV30	TRBD1	TRBJ1-1	CAWDSGQGLKRAFF	TGTGCCTGGGACTCGGGACAGGGCTTAAAACGAGCTTTCTTT
NA	TRBV6-5	TRBD2	TRBJ2-3	CASKTTSGITDTQYF	TGTGCCAGCAAGACGACTAGCGGGATCACAGATACGCAGTATTTT
NA	TRBV7-8	TRBD1	TRBJ1-5	CASSLDRDSTQHF	TGTGCCAGCAGCCTTGACAGGGACTCGACCCAGCATTTT
NA	TRBV5-4	TRBD1	TRBJ2-6	CASTPGQTNSGANVLTF	TGTGCCAGCACCCCGGGACAGACGAACTCTGGGGCCAACGTCCTGACTTTC
NA	TRBV6-2/TRBV6-3	TRBD1	TRBJ1-2	CASSYGVEGAIGYTF	TGTGCCAGCAGTTACGGAGTGGAGGGGGCCATCGGCTACACCTTC
NA	TRBV24-1	TRBD2	TRBJ2-1	CATSDWAGTSGTLEQFF	TGTGCCACCAGTGATTGGGCCGGGACTAGCGGGACCTTAGAGCAGTTCTTC
NA	TRBV10-3	NA	TRBJ1-5	CAITSREGQPQHF	TGTGCCATCACGAGCAGGGAAGGGCAGCCCCAGCATTTT
NA	TRBV25-1	NA	TRBJ1-2	CASSLGAGGYTF	TGTGCCAGCAGTTTGGGGGCAGGTGGCTACACCTTC
once	TRBV19	NA	TRBJ1-6	CASSNGVHAPLHF	TGTGCCAGTAGTAACGGGGTCCATGCACCCCTCCACTTT
NA	TRBV5-1	TRBD1	TRBJ2-4	CASSLHPGTGDDQYF	TGCGCCAGCAGCCTACACCCAGGGACAGGGGACGATCAGTACTTC
NA	TRBV19	TRBD1	TRBJ2-7	CASSISGTEFYEQYF	TGTGCCAGTAGTATCTCCGGGACAGAGTTTTACGAGCAGTACTTC
NA	TRBV5-1	NA	TRBJ2-7	CASSLVGGTAYEQYF	TGCGCCAGCAGCTTGGTAGGGGGTACAGCCTACGAGCAGTACTTC
NA	TRBV29-1	NA	TRBJ1-3	CSVEAREGNTIYF	TGCAGCGTTGAGGCCAGGGAAGGAAACACCATATATTTT
few	TRBV10-3	NA	TRBJ1-1	CAISDLMNTEAFF	TGTGCCATCAGTGACCTTATGAACACTGAAGCTTTCTTT
NA	TRBV28	NA	TRBJ1-5	CASSRNTVYIYNQPQHF	TGTGCCAGCAGTCGGAACACAGTATACATTTACAATCAGCCCCAGCATTTT
NA	TRBV11-2	TRBD1	TRBJ1-6	CASSLREGASSPLHF	TGTGCCAGCAGCTTACGAGAGGGGGCGTCTTCACCCCTCCACTTT
NA	TRBV11-2	TRBD1	TRBJ2-7	CASRPPGQGKSYEQYF	TGTGCCAGCAGACCCCCCGGACAGGGTAAATCCTACGAGCAGTACTTC
few	TRBV30	NA	TRBJ2-7	CAWSVNREREQYF	TGTGCCTGGAGTGTAAACAGGGAGAGGGAGCAGTACTTC
NA	TRBV2	TRBD1	TRBJ2-7	CASSETGAYEQYF	TGTGCCAGCAGTGAAACAGGGGCTTACGAGCAGTACTTC
NA	TRBV13	NA	TRBJ1-1	CASSLRRVNTEAFF	TGTGCCAGCAGCTTAAGGAGGGTGAACACTGAAGCTTTCTTT
once	TRBV6-5	TRBD1	TRBJ2-7	CASRKDRGGYEQYF	TGTGCCAGCAGGAAGGACAGGGGTGGTTACGAGCAGTACTTC
NA	TRBV7-8	NA	TRBJ1-1	CASSEGQGLAAFF	TGTGCCAGCAGTGAGGGGCAGGGGCTGGCAGCTTTCTTT
NA	TRBV24-1	NA	TRBJ1-2	CATSGTGSNYGYTF	TGTGCCACCAGTGGGACGGGGTCTAACTATGGCTACACCTTC
NA	TRBV5-4	TRBD2	TRBJ2-3	CASSLELAGGLDTQYF	TGTGCCAGCAGCTTGGAGCTAGCGGGGGGGCTAGATACGCAGTATTTT
NA	TRBV2	NA	TRBJ2-2	CASSEAANTGELFF	TGTGCCAGCAGTGAGGCCGCGAACACCGGGGAGCTGTTTTTT
NA	TRBV6-7	TRBD1	TRBJ2-7	CASSYSTGGSYEQYF	TGTGCCAGCAGTTACTCGACAGGGGGATCCTACGAGCAGTACTTC
NA	TRBV28	TRBD1	TRBJ1-2	CASSWGQSRDYGYTF	TGTGCCAGCAGCTGGGGACAGTCCAGAGACTATGGCTACACCTTC
NA	TRBV5-1	NA	TRBJ1-5	CASSLGGQVNQPQHF	TGCGCCAGCAGCTTGGGGGGACAAGTCAATCAGCCCCAGCATTTT
few	TRBV12-3/TRBV12-4	NA	TRBJ1-5	CASRGGNQPQHF	TGTGCCAGCAGAGGGGGCAATCAGCCCCAGCATTTT
NA	TRBV7-9	NA	TRBJ2-5	CASSLGLIQETQYF	TGTGCCAGCAGCCTAGGACTCATCCAAGAGACCCAGTACTTC